This TCR beta chain derives from a study of technical replicates of blood from a handful of donors (dated by TCRdb to the late 2010s). Comments on this clone: Its antigen specificity is not known. Nothing much larger sits one base from this clone, and base qualities are not available.

Libraries were built with the immunoSEQ multiplex PCR assay. Entries here come from immuneACCESS through TCRdb and include only in-frame sequences with V and J called. Some clones fail to appear in such tables; in the studies checked, an unresolved V gene covers under half of the shortfall, and the cause of the remainder is unknown. This sample holds 74,000 or so clones; over 80% were observed only once. The leading ten clones occupy 0.27% of the sample. Material: T cells isolated from PBMCs. The TCR originated in a human donor in good health.

The CDR3 region has the sequence CASSHLFGQGNYEQYF. The sequenced DNA: TGTGCCAGCAGCCATTTGTTCGGACAGGGGAACTACGAGCAGTACTTC. Rearrangement joined TRBV5-5 to TRBJ2-7, with TRBD1 matching 9 junction bases. The V end gives up 4 bases and the J end 3 bases, leaving 11 bases in the junction not matched to a gene. For CDR1 and CDR2, the germline V gene (reference sequence) lists SGHKS and YYEKEE. The CDR3 numbers 16 residues from cysteine through phenylalanine. Here the CDR3 DNA is all that survives: 48 bases in frame from base 1.